This entry lists 6 T cell receptor beta chains sequenced from one sample in a study of T cells in Graves' hyperthyroidism and ophthalmopathy. Amplification of TCR beta CDR3 regions was performed using RNA transcripts as template. TCR CDR3 underwent first-round RT-PCR with the HTBI primer set. TCRdb reanalysed the multiplex PCR reads using MiXCR and keeps one entry per CDR3 protein. The sample includes roughly 630,000 distinct CDR3 sequences, around a sixth seen only once; the top ten take around 7.5%. The specimen was blood. The receptors come from a woman in her 30s with Graves' hyperthyroidism.

This clonotype was found many times. The chain carries TRBV9 and TRBJ2-1; 11 bases are shared with TRBD2. CDR3 length equals 15 residues. CDR1 is SGDLS, CDR2 YYNGEE, per germline. J lost 6 bases, V lost 0 bases, and 2 bases had no gene match. Here the CDR3 reads CASSVGSGRANEQFF. The CDR3 DNA sequence: TGTGCCAGCAGCGTAGGTAGCGGGAGGGCCAATGAGCAGTTCTTC.

There are many counts of this clonotype. The genes are TRBV6-1 and TRBJ2-4; TRBD2 is a possible D gene (6 bases). CDR1 is MNHNS, CDR2 SASEGT, per germline. Trimming left V 0 bases short and J 0 bases short, with 12 bases between. The CDR3 runs 17 residues. The CDR3 reads CASSEAGLAIAKNIQYF. DNA of the CDR3: TGTGCCAGCAGTGAAGCTGGGCTAGCGATAGCCAAAAACATTCAGTACTTC.

The rearrangement links TRBV27 to TRBJ1-1; 9 bases match TRBD1. Germline V gene sequence: CDR1 MNHEY, CDR2 SMNVEV (reference sequence). The CDR3 spans 15 residues. V shed 6 bases and J 2 bases; nucleotides not matched to a gene: 7. CDR3 in DNA: TGTGCCAGCAGCCCATATACAGGGGGCAACACTGAAGCTTTCTTT. It specifies CASSPYTGGNTEAFF.

The CDR3 DNA is TGTGCCTGCGGGGGTGTGGCTAGCGGGAGCAATGAGCAGTTCTTC. The encoded protein is CACGGVASGSNEQFF. The V call is TRBV2, the J call TRBJ2-1, with 10 bases lining up with TRBD2. The germline CDR1 and CDR2 sequences are SNHLY and FYNNEI. Trimming cost V 11 bases and J 6 bases; bases outside gene matches: 13. This CDR3 spans 15 amino acids.

This clonotype was seen many times. The rearrangement uses TRBV24-1 and TRBJ2-3; D is undetermined. CDR1 and CDR2 (germline): KGHDR, SFDVKD. The CDR3 consists of 15 residues. V was trimmed by 5 bases and J by 0 bases, leaving 11 bases between them. The CDR3 is CATSGPPGSTDTQYF. CDR3 DNA sequence: TGTGCCACCAGTGGTCCCCCCGGTAGCACAGATACGCAGTATTTT.

This rearrangement joins TRBV10-2 to TRBJ2-1; D might be TRBD2 (6 bases). The CDR3 is 16 amino acids. The germline CDR1 and CDR2 sequences are WSHSY and SAAADI. Trimming left V 8 bases short and J 2 bases short, with 19 bases between. The CDR3 region is CASGRSGEVPYNEQFF. As DNA, the CDR3 is TGCGCCAGCGGGAGGTCAGGCGAGGTCCCCTACAATGAGCAGTTCTTC.